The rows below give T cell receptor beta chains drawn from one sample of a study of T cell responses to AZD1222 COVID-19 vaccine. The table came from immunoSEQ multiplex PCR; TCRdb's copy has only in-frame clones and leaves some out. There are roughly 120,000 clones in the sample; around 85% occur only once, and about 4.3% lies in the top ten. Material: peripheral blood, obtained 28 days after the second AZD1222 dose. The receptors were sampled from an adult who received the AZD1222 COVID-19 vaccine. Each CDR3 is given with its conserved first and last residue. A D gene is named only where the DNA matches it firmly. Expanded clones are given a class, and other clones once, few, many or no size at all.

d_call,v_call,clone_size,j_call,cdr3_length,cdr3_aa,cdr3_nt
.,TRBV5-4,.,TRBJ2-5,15,CASSERSGFGETQYF,TGTGCCAGCAGCGAGAGGTCGGGTTTTGGGGAGACCCAGTACTTC
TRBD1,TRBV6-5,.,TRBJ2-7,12,CASRTGGYEQYF,TGTGCCAGCAGGACAGGGGGCTACGAGCAGTACTTC
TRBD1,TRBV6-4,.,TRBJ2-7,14,CASSNTGGIDEQYF,TGTGCCAGCAGTAATACAGGGGGCATCGACGAGCAGTACTTC
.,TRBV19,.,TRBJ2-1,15,CASSQILISYNEQFF,TGTGCCAGTAGTCAAATTCTAATCTCCTACAATGAGCAGTTCTTC
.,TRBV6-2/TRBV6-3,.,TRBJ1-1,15,CASSYDETRTTEAFF,TGTGCCAGCAGTTACGACGAAACTCGTACCACTGAAGCTTTCTTT
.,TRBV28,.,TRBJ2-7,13,CASSLPTSYEQYF,TGTGCCAGCAGTTTACCTACCTCCTACGAGCAGTACTTC
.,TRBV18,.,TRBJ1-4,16,CASSPTRQATNEKLFF,TGTGCCAGCTCACCCACCAGACAGGCAACTAATGAAAAACTGTTTTTT
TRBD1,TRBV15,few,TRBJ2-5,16,CATSRDRGTGVETQYF,TGTGCCACCAGCAGAGATCGAGGGACAGGGGTAGAGACCCAGTACTTC
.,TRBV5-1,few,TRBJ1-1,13,CASRQGQDTEAFF,TGCGCCAGCAGACAGGGACAAGACACTGAAGCTTTCTTT
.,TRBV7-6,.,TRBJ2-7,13,CASSLARAYEQYF,TGTGCCAGCAGCTTAGCCCGAGCCTACGAGCAGTACTTC
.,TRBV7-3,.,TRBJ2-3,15,CASSLMIASRDTQYF,TGTGCCAGCAGCTTAATGATCGCCAGTAGAGATACGCAGTATTTT
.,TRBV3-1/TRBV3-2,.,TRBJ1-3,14,CASSQGASGNTIYF,TGTGCCAGCAGCCAAGGGGCGTCTGGAAACACCATATATTTT
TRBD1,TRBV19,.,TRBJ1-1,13,CASSFDRGTEAFF,TGTGCCAGTAGTTTTGACAGGGGTACTGAAGCTTTCTTT
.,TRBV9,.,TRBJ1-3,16,CASSVLPGGTGNTIYF,TGTGCCAGCAGCGTATTGCCGGGAGGAACTGGAAACACCATATATTTT
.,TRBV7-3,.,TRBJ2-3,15,CASSLQGGGTDTQYF,TGTGCCAGCAGCCTACAGGGAGGTGGCACAGATACGCAGTATTTT
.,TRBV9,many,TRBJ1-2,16,CASSLGPQLANYGYTF,TGTGCCAGCAGCCTGGGCCCACAGTTAGCTAACTATGGCTACACCTTC
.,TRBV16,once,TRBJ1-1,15,CASSQSRAQNTEAFF,TGTGCCAGCAGCCAAAGCAGGGCTCAGAACACTGAAGCTTTCTTT
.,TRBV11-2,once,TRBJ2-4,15,CASSLARLAKNIQYF,TGTGCCAGCAGCTTAGCCAGACTAGCCAAAAACATTCAGTACTTC
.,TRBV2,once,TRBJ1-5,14,CASSGSNLNQPQHF,TGTGCCAGCAGTGGCTCAAACCTCAATCAGCCCCAGCATTTT
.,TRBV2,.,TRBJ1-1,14,CASSERALNTEAFF,TGTGCCAGCAGTGAACGAGCCCTTAACACTGAAGCTTTCTTT
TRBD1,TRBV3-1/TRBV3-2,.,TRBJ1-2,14,CASSQRDRGFGYTF,TGTGCCAGCAGCCAACGGGACAGGGGCTTTGGCTACACCTTC
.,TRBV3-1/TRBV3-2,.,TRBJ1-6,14,CASSQRGSDSPLHF,TGTGCCAGCAGCCAAAGGGGCTCTGATTCACCCCTCCACTTT
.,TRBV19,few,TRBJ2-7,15,CASSILVRGSYEQYF,TGTGCCAGTAGTATCTTGGTTCGGGGCTCCTACGAGCAGTACTTC
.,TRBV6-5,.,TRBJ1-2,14,CASSYGGEYYGYTF,TGTGCCAGCAGTTACGGAGGGGAGTACTATGGCTACACCTTC
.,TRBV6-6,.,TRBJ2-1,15,CASSYSEGTYNEQFF,TGTGCCAGCAGTTACTCTGAGGGGACCTACAATGAGCAGTTCTTC
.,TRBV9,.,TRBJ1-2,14,CASSVEEGDYGYTF,TGTGCCAGCAGCGTAGAAGAGGGCGACTATGGCTACACCTTC
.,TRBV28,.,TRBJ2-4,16,CASSFDRRLAKNIQYF,TGTGCCAGCAGTTTCGACAGACGTCTAGCCAAAAACATTCAGTACTTC
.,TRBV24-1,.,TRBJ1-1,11,CAAGGVTEAFF,TGTGCGGCAGGAGGGGTCACTGAAGCTTTCTTT
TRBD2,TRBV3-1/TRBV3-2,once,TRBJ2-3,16,CASSPRLAGGGDTQYF,TGTGCCAGCAGCCCCAGACTAGCGGGGGGAGGAGATACGCAGTATTTT
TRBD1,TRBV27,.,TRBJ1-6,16,CASGKEAGTGNSPLHF,TGTGCCAGCGGTAAAGAAGCCGGGACAGGGAATTCACCCCTCCACTTT
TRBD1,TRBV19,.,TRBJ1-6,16,CASSTAGGGGNSPLHF,TGTGCCAGTAGTACCGCTGGAGGGGGCGGAAATTCACCCCTCCACTTT
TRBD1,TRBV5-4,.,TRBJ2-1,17,CASSSMSGQGDRNEQFF,TGTGCCAGCAGCTCCATGTCGGGACAGGGAGATCGCAATGAGCAGTTCTTC
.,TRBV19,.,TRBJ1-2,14,CASSIVPGPYGYTF,TGTGCCAGTAGTATAGTTCCAGGACCATATGGCTACACCTTC
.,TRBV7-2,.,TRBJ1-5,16,CASSLAGQGNNQPQHF,TGTGCCAGCAGCTTAGCTGGTCAGGGGAACAATCAGCCCCAGCATTTT
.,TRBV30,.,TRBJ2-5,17,CAWSGDWGSGQPRTQYF,TGTGCCTGGAGCGGGGACTGGGGGAGCGGGCAGCCCCGGACCCAGTACTTC